Shown below are 3 T cell receptor beta chains from a single sample sequenced in a study of cytomegalovirus exposure and HLA in healthy donors. Assay: immunoSEQ multiplex PCR; the TCRdb copy retains only in-frame clones and omits some. Of 150,000 to 200,000 clones listed, approximately 87% were seen once; the top ten hold roughly 1.3%. Sequenced sample: PBMCs. The receptors shown here come from a woman in her 30s in good health and CMV-seronegative.

This chain joins TRBV7-2 and TRBJ2-7; 7 nucleotides agree with TRBD2. V lost 4 bases, J lost 6 bases, and 6 bases stayed unmatched. Germline-derived CDR1 and CDR2 are SGHTA and FQGNSA. This CDR3 is built from 13 residues. The CDR3 loop reads CASSSTRGSEQYF. The CDR3 DNA sequence: TGTGCCAGCAGCTCGACGCGGGGGTCCGAGCAGTACTTC.

The V call is TRBV10-1, the J call TRBJ2-7, with D perhaps TRBD2 (6 bases). The CDR3 runs to 14 residues. Per the germline V gene, CDR1 is WNHNN and CDR2 is SYGVQD (reference sequence). The V gene lost 5 bases and the J gene lost 5 bases, with 16 bases spanning the gap. CDR3 sequence (DNA): TGCGCCAGCAGTTTCGGGACGGAGGGCCACGAGCAGTACTTC. Its translation: CASSFGTEGHEQYF.

The chain has TRBV6-1 and TRBJ2-2; a possible D gene is TRBD2 (6 bases). V was trimmed by 2 bases and J by 4 bases, leaving 14 bases between them. Germline V CDR1 and CDR2: MNHNS, SASEGT. The CDR3 is 16 amino acids. The CDR3 DNA follows: TGTGCCAGCAGTGAATTAGTGGGGGGAACCACCGGGGAGCTGTTTTTT. This encodes CASSELVGGTTGELFF.